This passage covers 4 T cell receptor beta chains from one sample sequenced in a study of blood T cell repertoires in COVID-19. Measured with immunoSEQ multiplex PCR; TCRdb has only the in-frame clones, and not every one. This table holds about 300,000 clones, roughly 89% found once. Specimen: peripheral blood. The receptors were sampled from a woman aged 25 to 39 with COVID-19, enrolled during active disease.

The V call is TRBV6-1, the J call TRBJ1-6; D uncertain. The CDR3 is 15 residues long. Trimming shortened V by 3 bases and J by 6 bases, and 12 bases separated the two germline ends. CDR1 and CDR2 from the germline V gene are MNHNS and SASEGT. CDR3 coding DNA: TGTGCCAGCAGTGACCGGGTGGGTTTTAATTCACCCCTCCACTTT. Amino acid sequence: CASSDRVGFNSPLHF.

This clone appeared many times. The J gene is TRBJ2-7, the V gene TRBV7-9, with a possible D match to TRBD1 (6 bases). The V and J ends lost 1 base and 4 bases respectively, with 17 bases between them. CDR3 length equals 16 residues. CDR1 and CDR2 from the germline V gene are SEHNR and FQNEAQ (reference sequence). The CDR3 loop reads CASSLGRGRGQYEQYF. The CDR3, as DNA: TGTGCCAGCAGCTTAGGGAGAGGCAGGGGTCAATACGAGCAGTACTTC.

V is TRBV7-2 and J is TRBJ2-2; D may be TRBD2 (7 bases). This CDR3 contains 16 residues. The V and J ends lost 5 bases and 3 bases respectively, with 16 bases between them. CDR1 is SGHTA and CDR2 is FQGNSA in the germline V gene. For the CDR3, the DNA is TGTGCCAGCAGCCGCCTAGGGGGGGGCTACACCGGGGAGCTGTTTTTT. It yields the protein CASSRLGGGYTGELFF.

The V and J genes are TRBV28 and TRBJ2-1; D might be TRBD1 (5 bases). There are 13 residues in the CDR3. V was shortened by 3 bases and J by 9 bases, with 12 bases between the two germline ends. Germline CDR1 MDHEN, CDR2 SYDVKM. CDR3: CASSLLIRGEQFF. The CDR3 DNA follows: TGTGCCAGCAGTTTGCTTATTAGGGGTGAGCAGTTCTTC.